A single sample is the source of the 7 T cell receptor beta chains below, sequenced in a study of blood T cell repertoires in COVID-19 (dated by TCRdb to the early 2020s). Preparation of the library involved the immunoSEQ multiplex PCR assay. TCRdb's version of the immuneACCESS table is confined to in-frame rearrangements and falls short of the full clone set. An unresolved V gene accounts for under half of the shortfall where checked; the remainder is of unknown origin. For this sample the table gives 350,000 to 550,000 clones, of which approximately 90% were detected only once. Together, the top ten hold around 4.5% of the sample. Sequencing was performed on peripheral blood. These receptors came from a woman in her 30s with acute or convalescent COVID-19.

V is TRBV9 and J is TRBJ1-2; 9 bases align to TRBD1. CDR3 length: 15 residues. After removal of 1 base from V and 8 bases from J, the junction contained 9 bases not matched to a gene. The V gene's germline CDR1 is SGDLS and CDR2 YYNGEE. The CDR3 reads CASSVSWGQGAGYTF. For the CDR3, the DNA is TGTGCCAGCAGCGTAAGTTGGGGACAGGGCGCCGGCTACACCTTC. Using reference TRBV9 and TRBJ1-2 for the parts outside the CDR3, the full variable domain is DSGVTQTPKHLITATGQRVTLRCSPRSGDLSVYWYQQSLDQGLQFLIQYYNGEERAKGNILERFSAQQFPDLHSELNLSSLELGDSALYFCASSVSWGQGAGYTFGSGTRLTVV.

The chain uses TRBV2 and TRBJ2-3, with D perhaps TRBD1 (6 bases). Germline V CDR1 and CDR2: SNHLY, FYNNEI. The CDR3 runs 15 residues. Trimming cost V 3 bases and J 4 bases, with 14 bases left between them. The CDR3 here is CASSDPGANADTQYF. The DNA for the CDR3 is TGTGCCAGCAGTGATCCAGGGGCTAATGCAGATACGCAGTATTTT.

This chain connects TRBV2 to TRBJ2-3; 9 bases are a match to TRBD1. Germline V lookup: CDR1 SNHLY, CDR2 FYNNEI. J was trimmed by 1 base and V by 6 bases; bases with no gene match: 5. This CDR3 region has 15 residues. The chain's CDR3 is CASSVQGAGTDTQYF. The CDR3 nucleotides are TGTGCCAGCAGCGTACAGGGGGCTGGCACAGATACGCAGTATTTT.

The chain has TRBV9 and TRBJ2-7; perhaps TRBD1 as D (6 bases). Trimming took off 0 bases at V and 2 bases at J, with 12 bases between the two ends. Germline V gives CDR1 SGDLS, CDR2 YYNGEE. The CDR3 is made up of 15 amino acids. The CDR3 region is CASSVGQAIPYEQYF. CDR3 bases: TGTGCCAGCAGCGTAGGACAGGCTATACCCTACGAGCAGTACTTC. Filled out from reference TRBV9 and TRBJ2-7, the complete variable domain reads DSGVTQTPKHLITATGQRVTLRCSPRSGDLSVYWYQQSLDQGLQFLIQYYNGEERAKGNILERFSAQQFPDLHSELNLSSLELGDSALYFCASSVGQAIPYEQYFGPGTRLTVT.

The rearrangement links TRBV9 to TRBJ1-3; the match to TRBD1 covers 9 bases. The germline V gene has CDR1 SGDLS and CDR2 YYNGEE. The length of the CDR3 is 15 residues. The junction had 2 bases not matched to a gene; V was cut back by 0 bases and J by 4 bases. The CDR3 loop reads CASSVDGTGGNTIYF. The DNA of the CDR3 is TGTGCCAGCAGCGTAGACGGGACAGGGGGAAACACCATATATTTT.

The rearrangement uses TRBV7-9 and TRBJ2-2; TRBD2 might be the D (6 bases). V dropped 1 base and J dropped 5 bases, with 20 bases sitting between them. Germline CDR1 and CDR2: SEHNR and FQNEAQ (reference sequence). The CDR3 contains 18 residues. The DNA of the CDR3 is TGTGCCAGCAGCTTAGATAGGAGGGGAGGCTTTCGGACCGGGGAGCTGTTTTTT. It yields the protein CASSLDRRGGFRTGELFF.

The CDR3 spells CASSQRQGGGTEAFF. CDR3 DNA: TGCGCCAGCAGCCAAAGACAGGGGGGAGGCACTGAAGCTTTCTTT. The chain combines TRBV5-1 with TRBJ1-1, with TRBD1 identical over 9 bases. This CDR3 region has 15 residues. After removal of 4 bases from V and 4 bases from J, the junction contained 8 bases not matched to a gene. Germline CDR1 SGHRS, CDR2 YFSETQ.